The rows below give T cell receptor beta chains drawn from one sample of a study of control samples from healthy donors and cancer patients. Some clones are missing from TCRdb's copy, which holds only in-frame ones; the method was immunoSEQ multiplex PCR. In the table there are around 80,000 clones, over 75% of which are singletons. Sequenced sample: blood. These receptors came from a woman aged 45-65 years in good health. Both conserved end residues are part of each CDR3. Each record gives: D gene, J gene, clone size, V gene, CDR3 protein, CDR3 DNA. The D gene is left open where the match is weak. Expanded clones are given a class, and other clones once, few, many or no size at all.

. TRBJ2-5 . TRBV30 CAWSLVGHNQETQYF TGTGCCTGGAGTTTGGTGGGACATAACCAAGAGACCCAGTACTTC
. TRBJ1-5 . TRBV6-1 CASSEQDNQPQHF TGTGCCAGCAGTGAACAGGACAATCAGCCCCAGCATTTT
. TRBJ2-7 . TRBV24-1 CATSGGSYEQYF TGTGCCACCAGTGGTGGTAGCTACGAGCAGTACTTC
TRBD1 TRBJ1-3 . TRBV9 CASSVAPDRGPGNTIYF TGTGCCAGCAGCGTTGCTCCCGACAGGGGGCCTGGAAACACCATATATTTT
. TRBJ1-4 . TRBV29-1 CSVEDNRQGGIQLFF TGCAGCGTTGAAGATAATCGGCAGGGAGGGATTCAACTGTTTTTT
. TRBJ2-3 . TRBV2 CASSGRLLHYTQYF TGTGCCAGCAGTGGGAGGCTACTTCATTATACGCAGTATTTT
. TRBJ2-3 once TRBV28 CASSSLPLSTDTQYF TGTGCCAGCAGTTCGTTACCTCTGTCCACAGATACGCAGTATTTT
TRBD1 TRBJ1-2 . TRBV19 CASIGMAGGNYGYTF TGTGCCAGTATCGGTATGGCAGGGGGCAACTATGGCTACACCTTC
TRBD1 TRBJ1-1 . TRBV11-2 CASSLRASGGAAFF TGTGCCAGCAGCTTACGTGCTTCAGGGGGCGCGGCTTTCTTT
. TRBJ2-5 . TRBV9 CASSRSWNGGGETQYF TGTGCCAGCAGCCGTAGCTGGAACGGTGGGGGAGAGACCCAGTACTTC
TRBD1 TRBJ2-1 . TRBV2 CASRPGQGAPGEQFF TGTGCCAGCAGGCCGGGACAGGGGGCGCCCGGTGAGCAGTTCTTC
. TRBJ2-7 . TRBV5-5 CASSSDAAARYEQYF TGTGCCAGCAGCTCGGACGCGGCAGCAAGATACGAGCAGTACTTC
. TRBJ2-1 . TRBV7-9 CASSPGPSYEQFF TGTGCCAGCAGCCCGGGCCCTAGTTATGAGCAGTTCTTC
. TRBJ2-7 . TRBV9 CASSAGGGYYEQYF TGTGCCAGCAGCGCCGGTGGGGGGTACTACGAGCAGTACTTC
. TRBJ2-3 . TRBV4-1 CASNPLTSRDTDTQYF TGCGCCAGCAACCCATTAACTAGCAGAGACACAGATACGCAGTATTTT
. TRBJ1-2 . TRBV19 CASTPSGSGVYGYTF TGTGCCAGTACCCCGAGCGGATCAGGCGTCTATGGCTACACCTTC
TRBD1 TRBJ1-1 . TRBV2 CASLMDRDTEAFF TGTGCCAGCTTGATGGACAGGGACACTGAAGCTTTCTTT
. TRBJ1-1 . TRBV30 CAWSVRGGAEAFF TGTGCCTGGAGTGTACGGGGGGGTGCTGAAGCTTTCTTT
. TRBJ2-2 . TRBV3-1/TRBV3-2 CASSQQGSTGELFF TGTGCCAGCAGCCAACAGGGATCCACCGGGGAGCTGTTTTTT
TRBD2 TRBJ2-3 . TRBV2 CATSSGGAGTDTQYF TGTGCCACCTCGAGCGGGGGGGCTGGCACAGATACGCAGTATTTT
. TRBJ1-1 once TRBV19 CASSLNGRGNTEAFF TGTGCCAGTAGCCTCAACGGGCGCGGGAACACTGAAGCTTTCTTT
TRBD1 TRBJ2-2 . TRBV10-1 CASSVGQGRAGELFF TGCGCCAGCAGTGTGGGACAGGGACGCGCCGGGGAGCTGTTTTTT
. TRBJ1-5 . TRBV7-8 CASSFLDNQPQHF TGTGCCAGCAGCTTCCTAGACAATCAGCCCCAGCATTTT
. TRBJ1-1 . TRBV6-5 CASSRGTDRAFF TGTGCCAGCAGCCGGGGGACTGATCGGGCTTTCTTT
TRBD2 TRBJ2-3 . TRBV5-4 CASRAGGLSDTQYF TGTGCCAGCCGAGCGGGGGGGCTGTCAGATACGCAGTATTTT
TRBD1 TRBJ1-1 . TRBV2 CASSEFGQGNTEAFF TGTGCCAGCAGTGAATTTGGACAGGGGAACACTGAAGCTTTCTTT
TRBD1 TRBJ1-3 . TRBV10-3 CAISGQGDLSSGNTIYF TGTGCCATCTCGGGACAGGGGGATTTAAGCTCTGGAAACACCATATATTTT
TRBD1 TRBJ1-1 once TRBV9 CASGTGDTYTEAFF TGTGCCAGCGGGACAGGGGACACTTACACTGAAGCTTTCTTT
TRBD1 TRBJ2-3 . TRBV19 CASSDRGARTDTQYF TGTGCCAGTAGTGACAGGGGGGCTCGGACAGATACGCAGTATTTT
. TRBJ1-2 once TRBV6-5 CASSYGDSEGGYTF TGTGCCAGCAGTTACGGCGACAGCGAGGGTGGCTACACCTTC
. TRBJ2-2 . TRBV19 CASSEGGLNTGELFF TGTGCCAGTAGTGAGGGGGGGCTGAACACCGGGGAGCTGTTTTTT
. TRBJ2-3 . TRBV3-1/TRBV3-2 CASSPRARGTGTDTQYF TGTGCCAGCAGCCCACGAGCCCGAGGGACTGGCACAGATACGCAGTATTTT
. TRBJ2-1 . TRBV5-5 CASSPRDVYNEQFF TGTGCCAGCAGTCCCCGGGACGTTTACAATGAGCAGTTCTTC
TRBD1 TRBJ1-3 . TRBV3-1/TRBV3-2 CASSQGTGGNTIYF TGTGCCAGCAGCCAAGGGACAGGCGGAAACACCATATATTTT
. TRBJ2-3 once TRBV6-5 CASGGTDTQYF TGTGCCAGCGGGGGCACAGATACGCAGTATTTT
. TRBJ1-5 . TRBV5-1 CASSLDGHFQPQHF TGCGCCAGCAGCTTGGACGGTCACTTTCAGCCCCAGCATTTT
. TRBJ2-3 few TRBV29-1 CSAQWSTDTQYF TGCAGCGCTCAATGGAGCACAGATACGCAGTATTTT
. TRBJ1-5 . TRBV21-1 CASSKSSLNQPQHF TGTGCCAGCAGCAAAAGCAGCTTAAATCAGCCCCAGCATTTT
. TRBJ2-3 . TRBV27 CASSPRTDKYTNTQYF TGTGCCAGCAGCCCGCGGACAGACAAGTATACTAATACGCAGTATTTT
TRBD2 TRBJ2-1 . TRBV6-4 CASSLAGGPGDEQFF TGTGCCAGCAGTCTAGCGGGGGGGCCCGGGGATGAGCAGTTCTTC
TRBD1 TRBJ2-7 . TRBV29-1 CSVLGQGGAIYDEQYF TGCAGCGTACTTGGACAGGGTGGAGCTATCTACGACGAGCAGTACTTC
. TRBJ1-2 . TRBV30 CAWSDSGSGYTF TGTGCCTGGAGTGACAGTGGCAGTGGCTACACCTTC
. TRBJ1-4 . TRBV5-1 CASRLAVGDEKLFF TGCGCCAGCAGGCTTGCGGTTGGGGACGAAAAACTGTTTTTT
. TRBJ1-2 . TRBV6-5 CASRAPGQRAIGYTF TGTGCCAGCAGGGCGCCGGGTCAGAGGGCTATAGGGTACACCTTC
. TRBJ2-5 . TRBV20-1 CSASLDTRSSQETQYF TGCAGTGCTAGTCTGGACACCCGAAGTTCCCAAGAGACCCAGTACTTC
. TRBJ1-6 . TRBV5-1 CASRRDSSYNSPLHF TGCGCCAGCAGACGAGATAGCTCCTATAATTCACCCCTCCACTTT